The next 4 T cell receptor beta chains were all read from a single sample in a study of CD8 T cells in ankylosing spondylitis. TCRdb re-called the 5' RACE reads with MiXCR, one entry per CDR3 protein. The sample has 200,000 or so distinct CDR3 sequences, 10% to 15% seen once. What was sequenced was blood, either unsorted or a sorted T cell fraction (not recorded which). The receptors shown here come from a female donor with ankylosing spondylitis or in good health (not recorded which).

This clonotype was observed at least ten times. CDR3 residues: CASSQDLGLEPYSPLHF. The CDR3 coding sequence is TGCGCCAGCAGCCAAGATCTCGGGCTTGAGCCCTATTCACCCCTCCACTTT. The rearrangement links TRBV4-3 to TRBJ1-6; no definite D call. Germline V gives CDR1 LGHNA, CDR2 YSLEER. V lost 0 bases, J lost 8 bases, and 17 bases lay in between. The CDR3 is made up of 17 amino acids.

V and J are TRBV18 and TRBJ2-7; 7 positions match TRBD2. J gave up 2 bases and V 0 bases, and 4 bases lay outside the gene matches. This CDR3 comprises 15 residues. Germline V lookup: CDR1 KGHSH, CDR2 LQKENI. The CDR3 loop is CASSPPAGRAYEQYF. The DNA of the CDR3 is TGTGCCAGCTCACCACCGGCAGGGAGGGCCTACGAGCAGTACTTC.

This clonotype was detected many times. The J gene is TRBJ1-5, the V gene TRBV25-1; unclear D gene. The V end lost 0 bases, the J end lost 2 bases, and 8 bases lay between the germline ends. Germline V gene lookup returns CDR1 MGHDK and CDR2 SYGVNS. This CDR3 spans 15 amino acids. The CDR3 nucleotides read TGTGCCAGCAGTGAATATGGCGGCGGCAATCAGCCCCAGCATTTT. Translating gives CASSEYGGGNQPQHF.

This clonotype has a single count. The V and J genes are TRBV24-1 and TRBJ1-2; 8 bases align to TRBD1. The CDR3 consists of 13 residues. From germline, CDR1 is KGHDR and CDR2 SFDVKD. With V trimmed by 11 bases and J by 6 bases, 10 bases remained unmatched. In DNA, the CDR3 is TGTGCCATCGCTGGACAGGGCCTTGATGGCTACACCTTC. This encodes CAIAGQGLDGYTF.